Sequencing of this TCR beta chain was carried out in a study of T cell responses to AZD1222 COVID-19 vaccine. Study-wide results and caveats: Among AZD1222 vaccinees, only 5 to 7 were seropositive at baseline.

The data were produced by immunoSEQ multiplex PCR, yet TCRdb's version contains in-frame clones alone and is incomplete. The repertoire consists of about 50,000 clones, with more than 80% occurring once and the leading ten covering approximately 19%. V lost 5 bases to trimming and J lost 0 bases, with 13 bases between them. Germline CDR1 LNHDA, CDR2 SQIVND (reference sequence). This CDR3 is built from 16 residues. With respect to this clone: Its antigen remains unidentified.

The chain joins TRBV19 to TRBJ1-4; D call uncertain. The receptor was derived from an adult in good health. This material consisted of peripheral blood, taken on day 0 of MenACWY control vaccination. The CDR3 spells CASSGITGATNEKLFF. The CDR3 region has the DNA TGTGCCAGTAGTGGGATTACGGGAGCAACTAATGAAAAACTGTTTTTT.